This is a list of T cell receptor beta chains from one sample in a study. TCRdb independently ran MiXCR on the 5' RACE reads; one entry per CDR3 protein. The sample contains tens of thousands of distinct CDR3 sequences, 25% to 30% of which appear only once. Sequencing was done on a sample of naive CD4+ T cells sorted from blood. These receptors were taken from a female donor with breast cancer. Both conserved end residues are part of each CDR3. The order of the fields is CDR3 protein, CDR3 DNA, J gene, D gene, V gene, clone size. D genes are given only for firm matches. Not every row has a clone size; where given, it reads once, few, many or a size class.

cdr3_aa: CASGSPWGTDGYTF
cdr3_nt: TGTGCCAGCGGATCCCCATGGGGGACGGATGGCTACACCTTC
j_call: TRBJ1-2
d_call: -
v_call: TRBV7-6
clone_size: -

cdr3_aa: CAISESTREQYF
cdr3_nt: TGTGCCATCAGTGAGTCGACCCGGGAGCAGTACTTC
j_call: TRBJ2-7
d_call: -
v_call: TRBV10-3
clone_size: -

cdr3_aa: CASSTQDGELFF
cdr3_nt: TGTGCCAGCAGCACACAGGACGGGGAGCTGTTTTTT
j_call: TRBJ2-2
d_call: -
v_call: TRBV11-2
clone_size: -

cdr3_aa: CASSYGGGNEQFF
cdr3_nt: TGTGCCAGCAGTTATGGAGGGGGCAATGAGCAGTTCTTC
j_call: TRBJ2-1
d_call: -
v_call: TRBV6-6
clone_size: -

cdr3_aa: CASSRKLGTGYEQYF
cdr3_nt: TGCGCCAGCAGCCGTAAATTAGGGACAGGCTACGAGCAGTACTTC
j_call: TRBJ2-7
d_call: TRBD1
v_call: TRBV4-1
clone_size: -

cdr3_aa: CSARDAREWGGHTQYF
cdr3_nt: TGCAGTGCTAGAGACGCGAGAGAGTGGGGGGGTCACACTCAGTACTTC
j_call: TRBJ2-4
d_call: TRBD2
v_call: TRBV20-1
clone_size: few

cdr3_aa: CASSQRTGVNQPQHF
cdr3_nt: TGCGCCAGCAGCCAGCGGACAGGGGTCAATCAGCCCCAGCATTTT
j_call: TRBJ1-5
d_call: TRBD1
v_call: TRBV4-1
clone_size: medium-sized

cdr3_aa: CAISERLGDNEQFF
cdr3_nt: TGTGCCATCAGTGAAAGACTAGGAGACAATGAGCAGTTCTTC
j_call: TRBJ2-1
d_call: -
v_call: TRBV10-3
clone_size: few

cdr3_aa: CASSDPRQGSGYGYTF
cdr3_nt: TGCGCCAGCAGCGACCCTAGACAGGGTTCAGGCTATGGCTACACCTTC
j_call: TRBJ1-2
d_call: TRBD1
v_call: TRBV5-1
clone_size: medium-sized

cdr3_aa: CASSQGQDYSNQPQHF
cdr3_nt: TGTGCCAGCAGCCAAGGGCAGGACTATAGCAATCAGCCCCAGCATTTT
j_call: TRBJ1-5
d_call: -
v_call: TRBV4-2
clone_size: few

cdr3_aa: CSAREDSASYEQYF
cdr3_nt: TGCAGTGCTAGAGAGGACAGTGCTTCCTACGAGCAGTACTTC
j_call: TRBJ2-7
d_call: -
v_call: TRBV20-1
clone_size: many

cdr3_aa: CSARNYRSSGNTIYF
cdr3_nt: TGCAGTGCCAGAAATTACAGGTCTTCTGGAAACACCATATATTTT
j_call: TRBJ1-3
d_call: -
v_call: TRBV20-1
clone_size: -

cdr3_aa: CASSRRVSGTDTQYF
cdr3_nt: TGTGCCAGCAGCCGCAGAGTTAGCGGCACAGATACGCAGTATTTT
j_call: TRBJ2-3
d_call: -
v_call: TRBV6-2/TRBV6-3
clone_size: -

cdr3_aa: CASKVIGTGEYGYTF
cdr3_nt: TGTGCCAGCAAAGTTATTGGGACAGGGGAATATGGCTACACCTTC
j_call: TRBJ1-2
d_call: TRBD1
v_call: TRBV6-5
clone_size: few

cdr3_aa: CASGLVRTGGHYGYTF
cdr3_nt: TGTGCCAGCGGCTTAGTAAGGACAGGGGGCCACTATGGCTACACCTTC
j_call: TRBJ1-2
d_call: TRBD1
v_call: TRBV7-2
clone_size: -

cdr3_aa: CASSPAGVTDTQYF
cdr3_nt: TGTGCCAGCAGTCCGGCGGGAGTCACAGATACGCAGTATTTT
j_call: TRBJ2-3
d_call: TRBD2
v_call: TRBV6-1
clone_size: many

cdr3_aa: CASSVGTSGDYEQYF
cdr3_nt: TGTGCCAGCAGCGTAGGAACTAGCGGGGACTACGAGCAGTACTTC
j_call: TRBJ2-7
d_call: TRBD2
v_call: TRBV9
clone_size: many

cdr3_aa: CSATTGGDEQYF
cdr3_nt: TGCAGTGCAACGACAGGGGGAGACGAGCAGTACTTC
j_call: TRBJ2-7
d_call: TRBD1
v_call: TRBV20-1
clone_size: few

cdr3_aa: CASSQERGGNEQFF
cdr3_nt: TGCGCCAGCAGCCAAGAAAGGGGCGGGAATGAGCAGTTCTTC
j_call: TRBJ2-1
d_call: -
v_call: TRBV4-3
clone_size: -

cdr3_aa: CASSSTGAYNEQFF
cdr3_nt: TGCGCCAGCAGCTCTACAGGGGCCTACAATGAGCAGTTCTTC
j_call: TRBJ2-1
d_call: TRBD1
v_call: TRBV5-1
clone_size: -

cdr3_aa: CASSLRSRSYEQHF
cdr3_nt: TGTGCCAGCAGTTTAAGGTCGCGCTCCTACGAGCAGCACTTC
j_call: TRBJ2-7
d_call: -
v_call: TRBV28
clone_size: -

cdr3_aa: CASSFRDSSSDTQYF
cdr3_nt: TGTGCCAGCAGCTTTAGGGACTCGAGCTCCGATACGCAGTATTTT
j_call: TRBJ2-3
d_call: -
v_call: TRBV7-9
clone_size: few

cdr3_aa: CAWIKQHTGELFF
cdr3_nt: TGTGCCTGGATTAAACAGCACACCGGGGAGCTGTTTTTT
j_call: TRBJ2-2
d_call: -
v_call: TRBV30
clone_size: -

cdr3_aa: CSARILGGGPTDTQYF
cdr3_nt: TGCAGTGCTAGAATTTTAGGGGGAGGGCCCACAGATACGCAGTATTTT
j_call: TRBJ2-3
d_call: -
v_call: TRBV20-1
clone_size: -

cdr3_aa: CASSHYGTGNDEQFF
cdr3_nt: TGTGCCAGCAGCCATTACGGGACAGGGAACGATGAGCAGTTCTTC
j_call: TRBJ2-1
d_call: TRBD1
v_call: TRBV4-2
clone_size: many

cdr3_aa: CASSLRAGGSQETQYF
cdr3_nt: TGTGCCAGCAGTTTGAGGGCAGGAGGTTCGCAAGAGACCCAGTACTTC
j_call: TRBJ2-5
d_call: -
v_call: TRBV12-3/TRBV12-4
clone_size: -

cdr3_aa: CASSFGGSNTGELFF
cdr3_nt: TGTGCCAGCAGTTTTGGGGGGAGCAACACCGGGGAGCTGTTTTTT
j_call: TRBJ2-2
d_call: -
v_call: TRBV12-3/TRBV12-4
clone_size: -

cdr3_aa: CASSPTGTGGFQETQYF
cdr3_nt: TGTGCCAGCTCCCCAACGGGGACAGGGGGCTTCCAAGAGACCCAGTACTTC
j_call: TRBJ2-5
d_call: TRBD1
v_call: TRBV18
clone_size: -

cdr3_aa: CASSVASNSYNEQFF
cdr3_nt: TGTGCCAGCAGCGTAGCGAGTAACTCCTACAATGAGCAGTTCTTC
j_call: TRBJ2-1
d_call: -
v_call: TRBV9
clone_size: few

cdr3_aa: CASSGQGAYEQYF
cdr3_nt: TGTGCCAGCAGCGGTCAGGGAGCCTACGAGCAGTACTTC
j_call: TRBJ2-7
d_call: -
v_call: TRBV9
clone_size: few

cdr3_aa: CSVEPGTGPNTEAFF
cdr3_nt: TGCAGCGTTGAACCCGGGACAGGGCCGAACACTGAAGCTTTCTTT
j_call: TRBJ1-1
d_call: TRBD1
v_call: TRBV29-1
clone_size: -

cdr3_aa: CASSLQGQGEETQYF
cdr3_nt: TGTGCCAGCAGCTTACAGGGACAGGGGGAGGAGACCCAGTACTTC
j_call: TRBJ2-5
d_call: TRBD1
v_call: TRBV5-5
clone_size: few

cdr3_aa: CASGTSGGFSIQYF
cdr3_nt: TGTGCCAGCGGGACTAGCGGGGGGTTTTCCATTCAGTACTTC
j_call: TRBJ2-4
d_call: TRBD2
v_call: TRBV6-1
clone_size: few

cdr3_aa: CASSLSSEAFF
cdr3_nt: TGCGCCAGCAGCTTGTCGTCTGAAGCTTTCTTT
j_call: TRBJ1-1
d_call: -
v_call: TRBV5-1
clone_size: medium-sized

cdr3_aa: CASSVQGENTEAVF
cdr3_nt: TGTGCCAGCAGTGTCCAGGGGGAGAACACTGAAGCTGTCTTT
j_call: TRBJ1-1
d_call: TRBD1
v_call: TRBV2
clone_size: once

cdr3_aa: CASSDGLAGPKETQYF
cdr3_nt: TGTGCCAGCAGTGATGGGCTAGCGGGACCCAAAGAGACCCAGTACTTC
j_call: TRBJ2-5
d_call: TRBD2
v_call: TRBV25-1
clone_size: few

cdr3_aa: CATSRVRGGSPLHF
cdr3_nt: TGTGCCACCAGCAGAGTTAGGGGAGGTTCACCCCTCCACTTT
j_call: TRBJ1-6
d_call: -
v_call: TRBV15
clone_size: -

cdr3_aa: CASSLQFDLITQPQHF
cdr3_nt: TGTGCCAGCAGCTTGCAGTTCGACCTTATAACTCAGCCCCAGCATTTT
j_call: TRBJ1-5
d_call: -
v_call: TRBV5-6
clone_size: few

cdr3_aa: CTSSPRQMNTEAFF
cdr3_nt: TGTACCAGCAGTCCCAGGCAGATGAACACTGAAGCTTTCTTT
j_call: TRBJ1-1
d_call: -
v_call: TRBV12-3/TRBV12-4
clone_size: -

cdr3_aa: CASSYTGTYNYGYTF
cdr3_nt: TGTGCCAGCAGTTATACAGGGACGTATAACTATGGCTACACCTTC
j_call: TRBJ1-2
d_call: -
v_call: TRBV6-5
clone_size: few

cdr3_aa: CASSYSGRGPYQETQYF
cdr3_nt: TGTGCCAGCAGCTATTCAGGCAGGGGGCCCTACCAAGAGACCCAGTACTTC
j_call: TRBJ2-5
d_call: TRBD1
v_call: TRBV7-9
clone_size: -

cdr3_aa: CTSSQGTTTYEQYF
cdr3_nt: TGTACCAGCAGCCAGGGGACTACTACCTACGAGCAGTACTTC
j_call: TRBJ2-7
d_call: -
v_call: TRBV4-2
clone_size: once

cdr3_aa: CASSYRDYGADTQYF
cdr3_nt: TGTGCCAGCAGCTACCGGGACTACGGGGCAGATACGCAGTATTTT
j_call: TRBJ2-3
d_call: TRBD2
v_call: TRBV7-8
clone_size: -

cdr3_aa: CSAHVPGGPDTQYF
cdr3_nt: TGCAGTGCTCACGTGCCGGGAGGCCCCGATACGCAGTATTTT
j_call: TRBJ2-3
d_call: TRBD2
v_call: TRBV20-1
clone_size: -

cdr3_aa: CASSRNQETQYF
cdr3_nt: TGTGCCAGCAGCCGCAACCAAGAGACCCAGTACTTC
j_call: TRBJ2-5
d_call: -
v_call: TRBV3-1
clone_size: few

cdr3_aa: CASRPDSTFDEQYF
cdr3_nt: TGCGCCAGCAGACCCGACAGTACCTTCGACGAGCAGTACTTC
j_call: TRBJ2-7
d_call: -
v_call: TRBV5-1
clone_size: few

cdr3_aa: CASSVEGGPATEAFF
cdr3_nt: TGTGCCAGCAGCGTAGAGGGGGGACCAGCCACTGAAGCTTTCTTT
j_call: TRBJ1-1
d_call: -
v_call: TRBV9
clone_size: few

cdr3_aa: CASSFGGEPRTQYF
cdr3_nt: TGCGCCAGCAGCTTTGGCGGGGAGCCCAGGACCCAGTACTTC
j_call: TRBJ2-5
d_call: -
v_call: TRBV5-1
clone_size: medium-sized

cdr3_aa: CAGSLDRRMNSPLHF
cdr3_nt: TGTGCCGGCAGTCTCGACAGACGGATGAATTCACCCCTCCACTTT
j_call: TRBJ1-6
d_call: -
v_call: TRBV6-5
clone_size: -

cdr3_aa: CASSVGLSNEETQYF
cdr3_nt: TGTGCCAGCAGCGTAGGATTGAGTAATGAAGAGACCCAGTACTTC
j_call: TRBJ2-5
d_call: -
v_call: TRBV9
clone_size: -

cdr3_aa: CAWSLDGEKLFF
cdr3_nt: TGTGCCTGGAGTTTGGATGGGGAAAAACTGTTTTTT
j_call: TRBJ1-4
d_call: -
v_call: TRBV30
clone_size: few

cdr3_aa: CASSLPFRLAGRKNIQYF
cdr3_nt: TGTGCCAGCAGTCTACCCTTTAGGTTAGCGGGGAGAAAAAACATTCAGTACTTC
j_call: TRBJ2-4
d_call: TRBD2
v_call: TRBV7-9
clone_size: -

cdr3_aa: CASSNVGGTEAFF
cdr3_nt: TGCGCCAGCAGCAATGTAGGAGGCACTGAAGCTTTCTTT
j_call: TRBJ1-1
d_call: -
v_call: TRBV5-1
clone_size: medium-sized